This T cell receptor beta chain was captured by sequencing in a study of graft-versus-host responses after intestinal transplantation. Study-wide background: Transplants were multivisceral, liver-intestinal, or isolated intestinal. Induction using anti-thymocyte globulin, followed by tacrolimus and steroids for two to four years, was given to all recipients.

V was shortened by 2 bases and J by 4 bases, with 8 bases between the two germline ends. Germline V CDR1 and CDR2: MNHEY, SVGAGI. The CDR3 sequence is 13 residues long. The data were produced by immunoSEQ multiplex PCR, yet TCRdb's version contains in-frame clones alone and is incomplete. The table has 90,000 to 120,000 clones, roughly 89% seen once. Points from the study as a whole: Some GvH clones appeared in ileal mucosa or blood before recipient bone marrow. Researchers found peak circulating GvH clone levels linked to early post-transplant HvG declines.

With regard to this clone: Its antigen is as yet unknown.

The rearrangement links TRBV6-5 to TRBJ1-2; D remains ambiguous. Material: unstimulated CD4+ T cells sorted from spleen or lymph node cells, obtained before transplant. The clonotype originates from a human donor who was the organ donor for an intestinal transplant. The CDR3 DNA sequence: TGTGCCAGCAGTTACGGAGGCATCTATGGCTACACCTTC. Its protein product is CASSYGGIYGYTF.